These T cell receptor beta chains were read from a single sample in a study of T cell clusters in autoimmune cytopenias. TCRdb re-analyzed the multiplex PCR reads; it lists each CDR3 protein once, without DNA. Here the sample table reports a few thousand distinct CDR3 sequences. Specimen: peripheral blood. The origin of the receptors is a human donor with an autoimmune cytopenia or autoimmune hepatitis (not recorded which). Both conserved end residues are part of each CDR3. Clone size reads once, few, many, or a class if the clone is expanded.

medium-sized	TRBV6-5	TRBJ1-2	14	CASSRGQGGYGYTF
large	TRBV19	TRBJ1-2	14	CASTTTGNYYGYTF
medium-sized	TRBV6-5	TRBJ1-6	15	CASRRTGGYGSPLHF
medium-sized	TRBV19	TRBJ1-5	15	CASSIYQSSNQPQHF
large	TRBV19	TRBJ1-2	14	CASSPGTETGGYTF
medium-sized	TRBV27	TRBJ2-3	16	CASSTTGGKSTDTQYF
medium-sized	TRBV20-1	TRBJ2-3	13	CSVGSGYTDTQYF
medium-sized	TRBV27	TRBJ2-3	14	CASSQRRYTDTQYF
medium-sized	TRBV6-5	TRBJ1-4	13	CASSMSLREKLFF
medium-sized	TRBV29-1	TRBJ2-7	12	CSVETVSYEQYF
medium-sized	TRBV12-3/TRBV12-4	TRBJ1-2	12	CASRGGGGGYTF
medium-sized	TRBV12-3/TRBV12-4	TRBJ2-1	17	CASRPDTLAGGFSEQFF
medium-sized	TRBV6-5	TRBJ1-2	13	CASSLDSDYGYTF
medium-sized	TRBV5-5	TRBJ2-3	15	CASSLGTGLVDTQYF
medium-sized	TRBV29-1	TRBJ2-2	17	CSVGGSAGRIGTGELFF
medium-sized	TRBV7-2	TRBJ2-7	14	CASSLANGFYEQYF
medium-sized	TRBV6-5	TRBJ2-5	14	CASKRVHLQETQYF
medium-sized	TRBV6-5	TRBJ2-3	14	CASSRQGNTDTQYF
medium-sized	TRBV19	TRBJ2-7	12	CASGDRGGEQYF
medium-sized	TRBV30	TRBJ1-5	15	CAWSYMRGENQPQHF
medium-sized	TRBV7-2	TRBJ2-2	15	CASSSPTGGTGELFF
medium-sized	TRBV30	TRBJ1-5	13	CAWSLAGGQPQHF
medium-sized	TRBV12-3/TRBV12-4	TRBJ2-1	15	CASSRGQYSYNEQFF
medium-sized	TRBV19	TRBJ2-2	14	CASAGTTYTGELFF
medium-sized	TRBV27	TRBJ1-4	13	CASSLGLNEKLFF
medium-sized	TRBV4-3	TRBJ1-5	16	CASSPSLWGHGQPQHF
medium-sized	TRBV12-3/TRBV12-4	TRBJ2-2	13	CASSLNRAGELFF
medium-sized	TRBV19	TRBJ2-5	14	CASSIGHIQETQYF
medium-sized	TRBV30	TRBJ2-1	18	CAWSPRTSGIRSYNEQFF
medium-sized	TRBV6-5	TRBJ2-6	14	CASSYLGGANVLTF
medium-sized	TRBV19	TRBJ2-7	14	CASRNGGQSYEQYF
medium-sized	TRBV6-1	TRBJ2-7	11	CATAASYEQYF
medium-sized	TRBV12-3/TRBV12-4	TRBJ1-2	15	CASRAGTGGNYGYTF
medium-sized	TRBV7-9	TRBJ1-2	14	CASSPQTGTNGYTF
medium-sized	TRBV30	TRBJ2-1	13	CAWSVHPKPEQFF
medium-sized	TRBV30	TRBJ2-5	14	CAWSTHPGQETQYF